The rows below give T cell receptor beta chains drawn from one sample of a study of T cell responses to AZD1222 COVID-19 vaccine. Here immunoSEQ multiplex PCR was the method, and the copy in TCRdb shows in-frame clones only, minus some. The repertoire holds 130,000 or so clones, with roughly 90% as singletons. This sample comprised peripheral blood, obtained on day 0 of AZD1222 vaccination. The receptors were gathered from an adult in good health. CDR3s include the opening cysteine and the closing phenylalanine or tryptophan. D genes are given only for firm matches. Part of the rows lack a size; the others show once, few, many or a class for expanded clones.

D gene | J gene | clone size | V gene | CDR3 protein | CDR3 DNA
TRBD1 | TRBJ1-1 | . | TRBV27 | CASSDRVSTEAFF | TGTGCCAGCAGTGACAGGGTAAGCACTGAAGCTTTCTTT
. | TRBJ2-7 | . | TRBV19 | CASSWTQESYEQYF | TGTGCCAGTAGTTGGACGCAGGAGTCCTACGAGCAGTACTTC
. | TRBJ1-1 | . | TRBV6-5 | CASRAPGTTEAFF | TGTGCCAGTAGAGCCCCGGGGACCACTGAAGCTTTCTTT
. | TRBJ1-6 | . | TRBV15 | CATSRVRWIRSNSPLHF | TGTGCCACCAGCAGAGTGAGATGGATACGAAGTAATTCACCCCTCCACTTT
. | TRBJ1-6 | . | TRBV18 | CASSPTRQGESPLHF | TGTGCCAGCTCCCCCACGCGGCAGGGAGAATCACCCCTCCACTTT
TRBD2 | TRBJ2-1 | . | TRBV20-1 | CSAAGGRGQFF | TGCAGTGCAGCTGGCGGGAGGGGGCAGTTCTTC
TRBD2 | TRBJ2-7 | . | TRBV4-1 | CASSQGLAGGFEQYF | TGCGCCAGCAGCCAAGGCCTAGCGGGAGGGTTCGAGCAGTACTTC
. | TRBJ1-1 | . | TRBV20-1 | CSAHMSTEAFF | TGCAGTGCCCATATGTCTACTGAAGCTTTCTTT
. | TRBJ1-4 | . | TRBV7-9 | CASSLGSPGTNEKLFF | TGTGCCAGCAGCTTAGGTAGCCCCGGAACTAATGAAAAACTGTTTTTT
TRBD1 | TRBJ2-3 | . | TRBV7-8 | CASSIAGTGGADTQYF | TGTGCCAGCAGCATCGCTGGGACAGGGGGCGCGGATACGCAGTATTTT
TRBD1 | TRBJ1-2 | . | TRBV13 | CASSLDRGVNGYTF | TGTGCCAGCAGCTTGGACAGGGGGGTTAATGGCTACACCTTC
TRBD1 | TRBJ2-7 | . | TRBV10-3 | CAISEVSGGPYEQYF | TGTGCCATCAGTGAGGTGTCAGGGGGCCCCTACGAGCAGTACTTC
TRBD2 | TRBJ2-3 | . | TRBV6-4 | CASSALAGTTDTQYF | TGTGCCAGCAGTGCACTAGCGGGGACGACAGATACGCAGTATTTT
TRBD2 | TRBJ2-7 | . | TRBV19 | CASSSRTSDYEQYF | TGTGCCAGTAGTTCCCGGACTAGCGACTACGAGCAGTACTTC
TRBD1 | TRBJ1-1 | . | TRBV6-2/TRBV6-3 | CASSYATGKVEAFF | TGTGCCAGCAGTTACGCGACAGGGAAGGTTGAAGCTTTCTTT
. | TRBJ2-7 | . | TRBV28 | CASSPPRDRPYEQYF | TGTGCCAGCAGCCCCCCCAGGGATCGACCCTACGAGCAGTACTTC
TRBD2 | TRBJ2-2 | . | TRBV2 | CASSGTSGRGTGELFF | TGTGCCAGCAGCGGGACTAGCGGGAGGGGGACCGGGGAGCTGTTTTTT
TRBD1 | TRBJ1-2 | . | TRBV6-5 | CASRTRDRSYGYTF | TGTGCCAGCAGGACGAGGGACAGATCCTATGGCTACACCTTC
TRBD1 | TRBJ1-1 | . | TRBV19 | CASSVSGGRWSTEAFF | TGTGCCAGTAGTGTTTCAGGGGGCAGGTGGAGCACTGAAGCTTTCTTT
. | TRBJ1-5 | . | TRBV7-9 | CASSLVVGRTDQPQHF | TGTGCCAGCAGCTTAGTTGTCGGACGGACAGATCAGCCCCAGCATTTT
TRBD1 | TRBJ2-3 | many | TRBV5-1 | CASSRGQGRGGDTQYF | TGCGCCAGCAGCCGGGGACAGGGGCGCGGTGGAGATACGCAGTATTTT
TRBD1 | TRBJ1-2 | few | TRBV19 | CATTGTVYGYTF | TGTGCCACTACCGGGACAGTATATGGCTACACCTTC
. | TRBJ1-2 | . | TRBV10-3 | CAISGTDNYGYTF | TGTGCCATCAGTGGGACAGACAACTATGGCTACACCTTC
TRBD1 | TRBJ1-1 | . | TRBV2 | CASSARQGVDTEAFF | TGTGCCAGCAGTGCCCGACAGGGGGTGGATACTGAAGCTTTCTTT
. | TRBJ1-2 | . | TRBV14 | CASSLMPLVSGYTF | TGTGCCAGCAGCCTCATGCCCCTCGTGAGTGGCTACACCTTC
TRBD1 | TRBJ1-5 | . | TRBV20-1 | CSASDPRGTGDQPQHF | TGCAGTGCTAGTGACCCTAGGGGGACAGGGGACCAGCCCCAGCATTTT
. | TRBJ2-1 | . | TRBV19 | CASRIRAAGEQFF | TGTGCCAGTAGGATCAGGGCGGCGGGGGAGCAGTTCTTC
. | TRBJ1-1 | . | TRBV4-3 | CASSRRREGGTEAFF | TGCGCCAGCAGCCGTCGCAGGGAGGGCGGCACTGAAGCTTTCTTT
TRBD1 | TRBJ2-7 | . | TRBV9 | CASSSGQGTYYEQYF | TGTGCCAGCAGCTCGGGACAGGGGACGTACTACGAGCAGTACTTC
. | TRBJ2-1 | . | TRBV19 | CASSIFQPNNEQFF | TGTGCCAGTAGTATATTCCAGCCAAACAATGAGCAGTTCTTC
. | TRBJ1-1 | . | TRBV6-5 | CASSYSRQGNTEAFF | TGTGCCAGCAGTTACTCGCGGCAGGGGAACACTGAAGCTTTCTTT
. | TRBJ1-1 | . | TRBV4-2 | CASSQDSYRVAEAFF | TGTGCCAGCAGCCAAGATTCTTACAGGGTGGCTGAAGCTTTCTTT
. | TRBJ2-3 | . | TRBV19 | CASSKSATDTQYF | TGTGCCAGTAGTAAGAGCGCCACAGATACGCAGTATTTT
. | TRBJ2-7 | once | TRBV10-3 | CAISESGQEYEQYF | TGTGCCATCAGTGAGTCGGGGCAGGAGTACGAGCAGTACTTC
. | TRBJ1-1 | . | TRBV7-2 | CASSLGPVMAFF | TGTGCCAGCAGCTTGGGCCCGGTCATGGCTTTCTTT
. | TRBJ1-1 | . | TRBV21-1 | CASSKDHRARGQRNTEAFF | TGTGCCAGCAGCAAAGACCACCGTGCCCGGGGACAACGGAACACTGAAGCTTTCTTT
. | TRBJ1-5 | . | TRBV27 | CASSLYPRRGDDQPQHF | TGTGCCAGCAGTTTATACCCGCGGCGGGGAGACGATCAGCCCCAGCATTTT
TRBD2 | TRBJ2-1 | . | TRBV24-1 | CATSDPIAGNEQFF | TGTGCCACCAGTGATCCCATAGCGGGAAATGAGCAGTTCTTC
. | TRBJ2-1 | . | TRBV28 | CASSPSDHYNEQFF | TGTGCCAGCAGTCCATCGGACCATTACAATGAGCAGTTCTTC
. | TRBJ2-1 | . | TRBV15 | CATSRVAKVRYNEQFF | TGTGCCACCAGCAGAGTAGCTAAGGTGCGTTACAATGAGCAGTTCTTC
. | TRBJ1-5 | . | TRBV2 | CASSEGVRAQPQHF | TGTGCCAGCAGTGAGGGGGTCAGGGCTCAGCCCCAGCATTTT
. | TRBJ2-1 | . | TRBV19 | CASRKDRYYNEQFF | TGTGCCAGTAGGAAGGACCGCTACTACAATGAGCAGTTCTTC
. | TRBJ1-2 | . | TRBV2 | CASSGAANYGYTF | TGTGCCAGCAGTGGGGCAGCCAACTATGGCTACACCTTC
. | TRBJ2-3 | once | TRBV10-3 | CAISESGTQATDTQYF | TGTGCCATCAGTGAGTCTGGGACTCAGGCCACAGATACGCAGTATTTT
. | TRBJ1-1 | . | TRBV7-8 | CASSLTGTAAFF | TGTGCCAGCAGCCTAACCGGGACGGCGGCTTTCTTT
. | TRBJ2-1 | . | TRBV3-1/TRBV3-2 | CASSQDVRAVGEQFF | TGTGCCAGCAGCCAAGATGTCCGGGCGGTGGGTGAGCAGTTCTTC
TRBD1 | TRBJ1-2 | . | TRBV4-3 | CASSQDEGTANYGYTF | TGCGCCAGCAGCCAAGATGAAGGGACAGCGAACTATGGCTACACCTTC
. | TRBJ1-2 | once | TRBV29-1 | CSVEDLLGDDGYTF | TGCAGCGTTGAAGATCTTCTGGGGGACGATGGCTACACCTTC
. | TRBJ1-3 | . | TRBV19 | CASSIDRAPGNTIYF | TGTGCCAGTAGTATAGACCGGGCCCCTGGAAACACCATATATTTT
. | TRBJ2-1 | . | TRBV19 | CASSIQWNEQFF | TGTGCCAGTAGTATACAGTGGAATGAGCAGTTCTTC
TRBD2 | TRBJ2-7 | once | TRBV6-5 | CASKISGTAWEQYF | TGTGCCAGCAAAATTAGCGGGACTGCTTGGGAGCAGTACTTC
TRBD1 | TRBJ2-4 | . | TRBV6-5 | CASTSATGAKNIQYF | TGTGCCAGCACTTCCGCGACAGGGGCCAAAAACATTCAGTACTTC
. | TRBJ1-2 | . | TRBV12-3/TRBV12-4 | CASSLTDNYGYTF | TGTGCCAGCAGTTTGACAGATAACTATGGCTACACCTTC
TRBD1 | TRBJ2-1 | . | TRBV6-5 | CASSYRGLYNEQFF | TGTGCCAGCAGTTACAGGGGGCTCTACAATGAGCAGTTCTTC
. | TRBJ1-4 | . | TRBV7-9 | CASSLKGEGGEKLFF | TGTGCCAGCAGCTTAAAGGGTGAGGGAGGTGAAAAACTGTTTTTT